This entry is about one T cell receptor beta chain. The antigen remains unidentified. Treatment: oral pan-JAK inhibitor, 5-10 mg twice daily. This record belongs to a study of CD8+ T cells in alopecia areata. In the study overall: Using the percentage of affected scalp area, treated patients' severity was scored.

Notes on the study in general: With just one nonresponder, it is still uncertain whether baseline CD8+ expansion relates to response. Persistence in scalp and blood during tofacitinib was observed for many expanded lesional clones.

After isolation, RNA underwent reverse transcription to generate cDNA as the sequencing template. The data were produced by immunoSEQ multiplex PCR, yet TCRdb's version contains in-frame clones alone and is incomplete. Of 110,000 or so clones detected, 56% appear once; the ten largest clones hold 3% to 4%. The receptor was isolated from a human donor with alopecia areata. The sample here was CD4+ T cells sorted from blood, taken at week 24, from a patient treated with tofacitinib.

The CDR3 reads CASSTGGGETQYF. The CDR3 DNA sequence: TGTGCCAGCTCCACAGGGGGCGGAGAGACCCAGTACTTC. The chain carries TRBV18 and TRBJ2-5; 9 nucleotides match TRBD1. Germline V gene lookup returns CDR1 KGHSH and CDR2 LQKENI. V dropped 6 bases and J dropped 4; count of bases not matched to a gene: 3. The CDR3 is 13 amino acids. The complete variable domain, with remaining parts taken from reference TRBV18 and TRBJ2-5, reads NAGVMQNPRHLVRRRGQEARLRCSPMKGHSHVYWYRQLPEEGLKFMVYLQKENIIDESGMPKERFSAEFPKEGPSILRIQQVVRGDSAAYFCASSTGGGETQYFGPGTRLLVL.